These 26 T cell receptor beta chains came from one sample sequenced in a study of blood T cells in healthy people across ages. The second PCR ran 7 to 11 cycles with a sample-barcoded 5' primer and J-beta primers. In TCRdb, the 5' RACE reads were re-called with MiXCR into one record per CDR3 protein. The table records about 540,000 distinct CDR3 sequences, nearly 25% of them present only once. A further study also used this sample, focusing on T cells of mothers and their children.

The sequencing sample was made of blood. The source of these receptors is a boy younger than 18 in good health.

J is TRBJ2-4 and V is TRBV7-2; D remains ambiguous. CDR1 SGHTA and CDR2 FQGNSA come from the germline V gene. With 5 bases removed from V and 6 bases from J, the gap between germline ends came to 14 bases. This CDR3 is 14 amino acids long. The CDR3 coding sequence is TGTGCCAGCAGCCTTCGACTTGGGTTAAACATTCAGTACTTC. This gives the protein CASSLRLGLNIQYF.

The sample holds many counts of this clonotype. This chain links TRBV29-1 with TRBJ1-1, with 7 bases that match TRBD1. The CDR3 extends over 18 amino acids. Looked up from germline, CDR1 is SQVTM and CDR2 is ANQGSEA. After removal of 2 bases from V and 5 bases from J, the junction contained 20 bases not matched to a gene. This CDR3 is CSVERGRGLPSKRTEAFF. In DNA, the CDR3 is TGCAGCGTTGAAAGGGGCAGGGGGTTACCTTCAAAGAGGACTGAAGCTTTCTTT.

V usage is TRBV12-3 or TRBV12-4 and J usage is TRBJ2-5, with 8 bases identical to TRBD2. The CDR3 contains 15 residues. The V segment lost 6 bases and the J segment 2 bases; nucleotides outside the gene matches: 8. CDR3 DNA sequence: TGTGCCAGCAGCTCACGACTAGCGAATCAAGAGACCCAGTACTTC. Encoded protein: CASSSRLANQETQYF.

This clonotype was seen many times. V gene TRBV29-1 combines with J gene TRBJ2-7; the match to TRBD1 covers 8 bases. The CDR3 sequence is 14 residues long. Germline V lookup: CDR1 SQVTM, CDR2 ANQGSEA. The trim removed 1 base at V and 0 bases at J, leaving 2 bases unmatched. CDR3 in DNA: TGCAGCGTTGAAGGGACAGGGCACTCCTACGAGCAGTACTTC. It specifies CSVEGTGHSYEQYF.

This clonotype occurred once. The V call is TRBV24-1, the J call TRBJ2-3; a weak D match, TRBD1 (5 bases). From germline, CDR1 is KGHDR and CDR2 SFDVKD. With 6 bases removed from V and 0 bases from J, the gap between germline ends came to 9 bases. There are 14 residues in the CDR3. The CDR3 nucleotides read TGTGCCACCAGTTCTCCAGGGAGCACAGATACGCAGTATTTT. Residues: CATSSPGSTDTQYF.

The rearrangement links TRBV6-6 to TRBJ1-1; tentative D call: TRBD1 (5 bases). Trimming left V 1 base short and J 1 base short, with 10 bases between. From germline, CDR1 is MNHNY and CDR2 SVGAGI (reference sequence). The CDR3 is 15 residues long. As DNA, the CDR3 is TGTGCCAGCAGTTACTATCGGGGCGGGAACACTGAAGCTTTCTTT. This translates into CASSYYRGGNTEAFF.

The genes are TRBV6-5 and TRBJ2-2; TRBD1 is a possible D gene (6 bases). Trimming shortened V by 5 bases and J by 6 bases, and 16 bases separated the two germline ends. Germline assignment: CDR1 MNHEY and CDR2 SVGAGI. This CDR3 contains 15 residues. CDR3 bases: TGTGCCAGCAGTCCCACCCGGACAGTTGCCGGGGAGCTGTTTTTT. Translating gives CASSPTRTVAGELFF.

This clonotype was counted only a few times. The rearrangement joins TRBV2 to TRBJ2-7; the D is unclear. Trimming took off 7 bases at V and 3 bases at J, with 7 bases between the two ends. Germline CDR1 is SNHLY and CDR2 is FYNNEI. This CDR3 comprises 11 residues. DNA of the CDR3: TGTGCCAGCAAAAGCTACTACGAGCAGTACTTC. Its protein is CASKSYYEQYF. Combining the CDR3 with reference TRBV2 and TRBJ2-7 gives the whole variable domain EPEVTQTPSHQVTQMGQEVILRCVPISNHLYFYWYRQILGQKVEFLVSFYNNEISEKSEIFDDQFSVERPDGSNFTLKIRSTKLEDSAMYFCASKSYYEQYFGPGTRLTVT.

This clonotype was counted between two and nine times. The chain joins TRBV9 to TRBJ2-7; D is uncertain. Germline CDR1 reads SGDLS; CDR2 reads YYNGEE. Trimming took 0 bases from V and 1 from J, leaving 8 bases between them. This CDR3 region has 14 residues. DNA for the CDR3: TGTGCCAGCAGCGTAGAGGTTCGATCCTACGAGCAGTACTTC. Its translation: CASSVEVRSYEQYF.

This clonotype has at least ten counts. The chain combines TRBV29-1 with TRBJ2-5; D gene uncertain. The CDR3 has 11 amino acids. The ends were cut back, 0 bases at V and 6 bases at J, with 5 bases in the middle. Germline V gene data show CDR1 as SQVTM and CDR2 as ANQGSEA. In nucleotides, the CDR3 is TGCAGCGTTGAAGACCCCCAGACCCAGTACTTC. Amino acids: CSVEDPQTQYF.

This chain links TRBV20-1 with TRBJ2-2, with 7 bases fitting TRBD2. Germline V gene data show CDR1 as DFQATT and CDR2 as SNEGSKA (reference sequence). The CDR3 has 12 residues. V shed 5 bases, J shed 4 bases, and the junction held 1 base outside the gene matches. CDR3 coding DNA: TGCAGTGCTGGGAGGGGCACCGGGGAGCTGTTTTTT. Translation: CSAGRGTGELFF.

CDR3 coding DNA: TGTGCCAGCAGCCTGACAGGGGGGCACACTGAAGCTTTCTTT. Residues: CASSLTGGHTEAFF. This chain joins TRBV11-1 and TRBJ1-1, with 9 bases matching TRBD1. V shed 5 bases, J shed 3 bases, and the junction held 4 bases outside the gene matches. The CDR3 sequence is 14 residues long. CDR1 SGHAT and CDR2 FQDESV come from the germline V gene (reference sequence).

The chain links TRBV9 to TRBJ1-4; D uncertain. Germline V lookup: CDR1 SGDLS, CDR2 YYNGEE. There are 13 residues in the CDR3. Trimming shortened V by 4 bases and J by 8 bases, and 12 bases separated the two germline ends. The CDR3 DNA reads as TGTGCCAGCAGCCCGAGTCTTGCAGAAAAACTGTTTTTT. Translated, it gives CASSPSLAEKLFF.

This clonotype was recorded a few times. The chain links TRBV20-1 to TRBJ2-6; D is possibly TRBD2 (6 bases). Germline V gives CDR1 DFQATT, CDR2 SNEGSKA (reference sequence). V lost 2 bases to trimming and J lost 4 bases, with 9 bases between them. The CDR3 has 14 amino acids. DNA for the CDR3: TGCAGTGCTAGAAGGGACTCGGGGGCCAACGTCCTGACTTTC. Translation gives CSARRDSGANVLTF.

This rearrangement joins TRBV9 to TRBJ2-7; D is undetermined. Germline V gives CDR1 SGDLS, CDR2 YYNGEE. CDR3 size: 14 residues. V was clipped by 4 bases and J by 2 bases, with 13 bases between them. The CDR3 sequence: CASSPSIDPYEQYF. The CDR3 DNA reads TGTGCCAGCAGCCCATCCATTGACCCCTACGAGCAGTACTTC.

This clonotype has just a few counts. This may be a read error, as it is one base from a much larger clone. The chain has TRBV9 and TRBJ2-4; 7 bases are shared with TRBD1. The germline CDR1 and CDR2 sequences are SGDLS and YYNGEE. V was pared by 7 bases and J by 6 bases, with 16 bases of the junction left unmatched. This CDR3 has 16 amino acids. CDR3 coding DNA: TGTGCCAGCGGCGCATCACCCGGGACAGTTGGAAACATTCAGTACTTC. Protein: CASGASPGTVGNIQYF.

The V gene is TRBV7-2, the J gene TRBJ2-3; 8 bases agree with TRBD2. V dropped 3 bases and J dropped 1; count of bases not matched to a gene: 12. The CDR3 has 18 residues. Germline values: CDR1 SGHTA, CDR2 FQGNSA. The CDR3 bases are TGTGCCAGCAGCTTCGGCGGGAGGTTAATAGAGGGCACAGATACGCAGTATTTT. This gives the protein CASSFGGRLIEGTDTQYF.

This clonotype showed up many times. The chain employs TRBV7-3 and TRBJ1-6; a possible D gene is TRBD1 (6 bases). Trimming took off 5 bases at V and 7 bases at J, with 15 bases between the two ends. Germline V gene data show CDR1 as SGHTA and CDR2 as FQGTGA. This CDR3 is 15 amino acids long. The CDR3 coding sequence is TGTGCCAGCAGCAAGGGACACGGGCCCAATTCACCCCTCCACTTT. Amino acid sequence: CASSKGHGPNSPLHF.

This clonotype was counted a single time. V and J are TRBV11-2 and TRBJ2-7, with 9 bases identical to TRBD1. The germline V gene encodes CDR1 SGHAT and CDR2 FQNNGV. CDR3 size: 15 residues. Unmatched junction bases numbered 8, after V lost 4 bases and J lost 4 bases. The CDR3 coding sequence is TGTGCCAGCAGCTCCATCCGGGACAGGGTTTACGAGCAGTACTTC. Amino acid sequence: CASSSIRDRVYEQYF.

The CDR3 DNA is TGTGCCAGCAGTTCCGGGCCGGTGGGAAGGGAGACCCAGTACTTC. Its translation: CASSSGPVGRETQYF. The V and J genes are TRBV28 and TRBJ2-5; D not resolved. V was clipped by 4 bases and J by 5 bases, with 17 bases between them. Germline V gene sequence: CDR1 MDHEN, CDR2 SYDVKM. This CDR3 spans 15 amino acids.

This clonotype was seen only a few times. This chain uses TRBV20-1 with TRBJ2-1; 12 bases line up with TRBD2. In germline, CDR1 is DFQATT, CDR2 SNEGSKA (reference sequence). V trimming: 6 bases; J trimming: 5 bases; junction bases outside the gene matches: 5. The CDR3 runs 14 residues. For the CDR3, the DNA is TGCAGTGCGCCCGGACTAGCGGGGCACAATGAGCAGTTCTTC. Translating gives CSAPGLAGHNEQFF.

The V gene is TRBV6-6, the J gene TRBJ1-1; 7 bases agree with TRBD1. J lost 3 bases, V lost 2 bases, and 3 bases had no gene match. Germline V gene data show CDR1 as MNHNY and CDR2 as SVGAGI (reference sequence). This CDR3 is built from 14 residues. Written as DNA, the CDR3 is TGTGCCAGCAGTTACGGCAGGGGGGACACTGAAGCTTTCTTT. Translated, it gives CASSYGRGDTEAFF.

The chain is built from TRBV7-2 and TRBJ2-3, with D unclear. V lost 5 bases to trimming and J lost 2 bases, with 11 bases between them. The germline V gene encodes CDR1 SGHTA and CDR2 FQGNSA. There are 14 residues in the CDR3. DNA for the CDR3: TGTGCCAGCAGCCCCGCCCGGAACACAGATACGCAGTATTTT. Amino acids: CASSPARNTDTQYF.

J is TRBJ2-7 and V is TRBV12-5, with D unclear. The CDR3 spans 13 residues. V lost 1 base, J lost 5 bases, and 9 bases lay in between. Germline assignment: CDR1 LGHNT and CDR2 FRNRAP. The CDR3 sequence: CASGLEGRNEQYF. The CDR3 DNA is TGTGCTAGTGGTTTGGAAGGGCGGAACGAGCAGTACTTC.

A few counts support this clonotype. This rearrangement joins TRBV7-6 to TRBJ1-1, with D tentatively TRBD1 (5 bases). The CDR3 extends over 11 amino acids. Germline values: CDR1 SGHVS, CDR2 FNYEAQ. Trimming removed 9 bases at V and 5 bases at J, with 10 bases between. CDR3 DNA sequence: TGTGCCAGGAAGGACACGACTGAAGCTTTCTTT. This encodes CARKDTTEAFF.

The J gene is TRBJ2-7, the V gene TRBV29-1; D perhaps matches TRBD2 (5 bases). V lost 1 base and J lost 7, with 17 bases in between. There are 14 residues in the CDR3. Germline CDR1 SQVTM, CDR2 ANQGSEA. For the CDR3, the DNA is TGCAGCGTTGAAGTGGAGGCCCCGAACCTTGAGCAGTACTTC. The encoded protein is CSVEVEAPNLEQYF.